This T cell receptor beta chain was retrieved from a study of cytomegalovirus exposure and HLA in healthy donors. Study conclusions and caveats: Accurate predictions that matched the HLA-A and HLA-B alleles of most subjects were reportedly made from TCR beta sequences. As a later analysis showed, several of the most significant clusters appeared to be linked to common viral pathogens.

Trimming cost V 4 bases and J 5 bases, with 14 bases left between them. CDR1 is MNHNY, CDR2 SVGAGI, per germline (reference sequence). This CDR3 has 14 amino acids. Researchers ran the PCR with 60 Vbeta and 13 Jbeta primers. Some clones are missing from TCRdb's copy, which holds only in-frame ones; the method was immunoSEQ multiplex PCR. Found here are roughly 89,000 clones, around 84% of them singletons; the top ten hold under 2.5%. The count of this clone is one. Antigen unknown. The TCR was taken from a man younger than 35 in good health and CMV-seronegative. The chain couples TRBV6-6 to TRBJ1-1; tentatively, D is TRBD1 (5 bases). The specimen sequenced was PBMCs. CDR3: CASSSGGGSTEAFF. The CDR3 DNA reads TGTGCCAGCAGTTCGGGGGGGGGATCGACTGAAGCTTTCTTT.